This T cell receptor (beta chain) was identified during a study of blood T cell repertoires in COVID-19. Germline V gives CDR1 GTSNPN, CDR2 SVGIG (reference sequence). The V end was cut by 5 bases, the J end by 3 bases, with 8 bases between. CDR3 length equals 13 residues. TCRdb keeps only in-frame clones here, not all; method: immunoSEQ multiplex PCR. Of over 250,000 clones listed, roughly 90% are singletons. The study drew participants aged about 18 to 90 years from 20 to 30 US areas. Self-reported history from a screening survey and questionnaire set each donor's cohort. This TCR came from a man in his fifties or sixties who had recovered from COVID-19. The sequencing sample was made of PBMCs or T cells enriched from blood (not recorded which). The chain has TRBV30 and TRBJ2-6, with D hard to call. The CDR3 DNA reads TGTGCCTGGGGGTACTTTGGGGCCAACGTCCTGACTTTC. Translating it yields CAWGYFGANVLTF. Supplemented by reference TRBV30 and TRBJ2-6, the full variable domain reads SQTIHQWPATLVQPVGSPLSLECTVEGTSNPNLYWYRQAAGRGLQLLFYSVGIGQISSEVPQNLSASRPQDRQFILSSKKLLLSDSGFYLCAWGYFGANVLTFGAGSRLTVL.